The subject of this entry is one TCR beta chain. Its antigen is not known. Healthy bone marrow donors supplied every sample. Likely unrecorded immune exposures existed in these nominally healthy donors. These data originate in a study of cytomegalovirus exposure and HLA in healthy donors. Study results and caveats: In a later analysis, TCR beta V- and J-gene trimming showed a link to a missense DCLRE1C variant.

Vbeta (60) and Jbeta (13) primers were used in the PCR. Profiling relied on immunoSEQ multiplex PCR, and the TCRdb table lists in-frame clones only, not all of them. The repertoire includes roughly 120,000 clones, 79% of them detected once, and roughly 2% sits in the top ten. The CDR3 is 15 amino acids. CDR1 MNHEY and CDR2 SMNVEV come from the germline V gene (reference sequence). Unmatched junction bases numbered 4, after V lost 2 bases and J lost 8 bases. This receptor was identified in a man younger than 35 in good health and CMV-seronegative. V gene TRBV27 combines with J gene TRBJ1-4, with 11 bases that match TRBD1. Input material: PBMCs. In nucleotides, the CDR3 is TGTGCCAGCAGTTTAGGCGGGACAGGGGGAGAAAAACTGTTTTTT. Encoded protein: CASSLGGTGGEKLFF.